This is a list of T cell receptor beta chains from one sample in a study of cytomegalovirus exposure and HLA in healthy donors. Libraries were prepared by immunoSEQ multiplex PCR; TCRdb keeps only in-frame clonotypes and omits some of them. The table records about 160,000 clones, roughly three quarters of them present only once. What was sequenced was PBMCs. Receptor source: a man younger than 30 in good health and CMV-seropositive. Both conserved end residues are part of each CDR3. The order of the fields is D gene, J gene, V gene, clone size, CDR3 DNA, CDR3 protein. The D gene is left open where the match is weak. Size is omitted from some rows. Given values are once, few, many or a class for expanded clones.

>TRBD2|TRBJ2-3|TRBV11-3|once
TGTGCCAGCAGCGCGGGACTAGGCCCCCGGACAGATACGCAGTATTTT
CASSAGLGPRTDTQYF
>TRBD1|TRBJ1-5|TRBV2|-
TGTGCCAGCAGGGAGGACAGGGAGGGCAATCAGCCCCAGCATTTT
CASREDREGNQPQHF
>TRBD2|TRBJ2-5|TRBV5-4|few
TGTGCCAGCAGCTTGGGACTAGCGGGGAGAATGGAGACCCAGTACTTC
CASSLGLAGRMETQYF
>TRBD1|TRBJ1-5|TRBV5-4|-
TGTGCCAGCAGCCTGGGACAGGGACAACCCCAGCATTTT
CASSLGQGQPQHF
>-|TRBJ1-1|TRBV10-3|few
TGTGCCATCAGTGAGTCCGGGGGTGGCACTGAAGCTTTCTTT
CAISESGGGTEAFF
>-|TRBJ2-5|TRBV5-1|-
TGCGCCAGCAGCTTGGAGCAGGGGATGGAGACCCAGTACTTC
CASSLEQGMETQYF
>-|TRBJ1-1|TRBV7-9|few
TGTGCCAGCAGCACAGCGGGGGTCTCTGAAGCTTTCTTT
CASSTAGVSEAFF
>-|TRBJ2-5|TRBV27|-
TGTGCCAGCAGTGGATATGGCGGAGAGACCCAGTACTTC
CASSGYGGETQYF
>TRBD1|TRBJ2-1|TRBV11-2|-
TGTGCCAGCAGCTTAGAGGGACAGGGCTACTACAATGAGCAGTTCTTC
CASSLEGQGYYNEQFF
>TRBD1|TRBJ1-1|TRBV6-5|-
TGTGCCAGCAGGGGGACAGGGGATCGCACTGAAGCTTTCTTT
CASRGTGDRTEAFF
>-|TRBJ1-1|TRBV10-2|medium-sized
TGCGCCAGCAGTGTAACAGCTTACACTGAAGCTTTCTTT
CASSVTAYTEAFF
>TRBD2|TRBJ2-2|TRBV15|-
TGTGCCACCAGCAGAGGAGGACTAGGAGACACCGGGGAGCTGTTTTTT
CATSRGGLGDTGELFF
>TRBD1|TRBJ1-2|TRBV19|-
TGTGCCAGTAGTATAGCCCCGGACAGGCCTGGATCGGGCTACACCTTC
CASSIAPDRPGSGYTF
>TRBD1|TRBJ1-2|TRBV19|-
TGTGCCAGTAGACAGGGGAACTATGGCTACACCTTC
CASRQGNYGYTF
>TRBD1|TRBJ1-1|TRBV5-1|-
TGCGCCAGCAGCTTGGGCGCAGGGGGCTTTGATGAAGCTTTCTTT
CASSLGAGGFDEAFF
>-|TRBJ2-2|TRBV2|-
TGTGCCAGCAGGGGGCCCAGGGGCACCGGGGAGCTGTTTTTT
CASRGPRGTGELFF
>TRBD1|TRBJ1-5|TRBV19|-
TGTGCCAGTATAGGGACAGGGATCTTGAGCAATCAGCCCCAGCATTTT
CASIGTGILSNQPQHF
>TRBD1|TRBJ1-5|TRBV7-2|-
TGTGCCAGCAGCCCGCGACTGACAGGGGCACCCCAGCATTTT
CASSPRLTGAPQHF
>-|TRBJ2-5|TRBV29-1|-
TGCAGCGTTGACTTGAACGCGTTACAAGAGACCCAGTACTTC
CSVDLNALQETQYF
>-|TRBJ1-6|TRBV30|-
TGTGCCTGGAGTGTACCTGAGGATTCACCCCTCCACTTT
CAWSVPEDSPLHF
>-|TRBJ1-5|TRBV4-1|few
TGCGCCAGCAGCCAAGAAGGGGTAGGGGATAGCAATCAGCCCCAGCATTTT
CASSQEGVGDSNQPQHF
>TRBD1|TRBJ1-1|TRBV6-1|-
TGTGCCACCGGGGGACAGGGGTCCCGTGCTTTCTTT
CATGGQGSRAFF
>-|TRBJ1-2|TRBV7-3|-
TGTGCCAGCAGCCCGACCGGGGGGCAGGGCTTGAACTATGGCTACACCTTC
CASSPTGGQGLNYGYTF
>-|TRBJ2-5|TRBV5-1|once
TGCGCCAGCAGCTCGTCAGAGACCCAGTACTTC
CASSSSETQYF
>-|TRBJ1-3|TRBV18|-
TGTGCCAGCTCACCCGACTCAAGCTCTGGAAACACCATATATTTT
CASSPDSSSGNTIYF
>-|TRBJ2-1|TRBV4-1|-
TGCGCCAGCAGCCCCGGAGCTAGGTTAAGAGGAAATGAGCAGTTCTTC
CASSPGARLRGNEQFF
>TRBD1|TRBJ1-2|TRBV6-1|-
TGTGCCAGCAGTCCCATGGACAGGGACCATTATGGCTACACCTTC
CASSPMDRDHYGYTF